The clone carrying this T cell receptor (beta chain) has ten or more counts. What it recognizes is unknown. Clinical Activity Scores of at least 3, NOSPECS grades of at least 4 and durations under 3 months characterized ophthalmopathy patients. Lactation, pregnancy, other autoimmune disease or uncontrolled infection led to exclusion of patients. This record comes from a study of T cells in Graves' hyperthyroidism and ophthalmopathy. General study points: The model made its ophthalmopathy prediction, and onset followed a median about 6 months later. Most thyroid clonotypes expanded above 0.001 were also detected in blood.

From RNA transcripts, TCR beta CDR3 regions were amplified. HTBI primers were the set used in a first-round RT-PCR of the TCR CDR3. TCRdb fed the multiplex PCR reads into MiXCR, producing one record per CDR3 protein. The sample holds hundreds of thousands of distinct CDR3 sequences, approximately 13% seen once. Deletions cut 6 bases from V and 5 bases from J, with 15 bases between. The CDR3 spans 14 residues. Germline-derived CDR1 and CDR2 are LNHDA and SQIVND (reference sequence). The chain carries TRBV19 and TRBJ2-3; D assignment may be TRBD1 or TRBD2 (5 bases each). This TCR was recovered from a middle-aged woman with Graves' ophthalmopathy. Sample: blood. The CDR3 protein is CASSPGTLGDTQYF. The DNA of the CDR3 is TGTGCCAGTAGCCCTGGGACCCTCGGAGATACGCAGTATTTT.